The rows below give T cell receptor beta chains drawn from one sample of a study of preoperative IRX-2 immunotherapy in early breast cancer. Clones were read by immunoSEQ multiplex PCR, and TCRdb kept only the in-frame ones, dropping some. The sample comprises tens of thousands of clones, nearly 80% of which are singletons, and less than 2.5% rests with the top ten. Sample: lymph node tissue, taken before IRX-2 immunotherapy. The source of these receptors is a human donor with breast cancer. The CDR3 runs from the conserved cysteine through the conserved F or W. D genes are given only for firm matches. Size tells how often a clone was seen (once, few, many) or the class of an expanded clone, and some rows leave it out.

d_gene: TRBD1; v_gene: TRBV12-5; len: 14; j_gene: TRBJ1-2; abundance: -; CDR3nt: TGTGCTAGTGGTTTCGGGACAGGCGGGAATGGCTACACCTTC; CDR3aa: CASGFGTGGNGYTF
d_gene: -; v_gene: TRBV23-1; len: 13; j_gene: TRBJ1-6; abundance: once; CDR3nt: TGCGCCAGCACCCGATATGAGAATTCACCCCTCCACTTT; CDR3aa: CASTRYENSPLHF
d_gene: -; v_gene: TRBV10-1; len: 15; j_gene: TRBJ2-1; abundance: -; CDR3nt: TGCGCCAGCTCCGAAGAGGGGAAGAATTACAATGAGCAGTTCTTC; CDR3aa: CASSEEGKNYNEQFF
d_gene: -; v_gene: TRBV18; len: 14; j_gene: TRBJ1-1; abundance: -; CDR3nt: TGTGCCAGCTCACCACAGTGGGGGGCCGATGAAGCTTTCTTT; CDR3aa: CASSPQWGADEAFF
d_gene: -; v_gene: TRBV19; len: 14; j_gene: TRBJ1-2; abundance: -; CDR3nt: TGTGCCAGTAGTATAGCAGGGATACGTTGGGGCTACACCTTC; CDR3aa: CASSIAGIRWGYTF
d_gene: TRBD2; v_gene: TRBV6-8; len: 16; j_gene: TRBJ2-3; abundance: -; CDR3nt: TGTGCCAGCAGTTACGATCTAGCGGGGGGCACAGATACGCAGTATTTT; CDR3aa: CASSYDLAGGTDTQYF
d_gene: -; v_gene: TRBV30; len: 12; j_gene: TRBJ2-3; abundance: -; CDR3nt: TGTGCCTGGAGTTTGGACACGCATACGCAGTATTTT; CDR3aa: CAWSLDTHTQYF
d_gene: -; v_gene: TRBV11-3; len: 16; j_gene: TRBJ1-5; abundance: few; CDR3nt: TGTGCCAGCAGCCCTGGAGGGGGGATCTTCGATCAGCCCCAGCATTTT; CDR3aa: CASSPGGGIFDQPQHF
d_gene: -; v_gene: TRBV19; len: 13; j_gene: TRBJ2-3; abundance: -; CDR3nt: TGTGCCAGTAGGGTCCTGGGGGCGGATACGCAGTATTTT; CDR3aa: CASRVLGADTQYF
d_gene: -; v_gene: TRBV28; len: 15; j_gene: TRBJ2-2; abundance: -; CDR3nt: TGTGCCAGCAGTTTATACAGGGCCGACACCGGGGAGCTGTTTTTT; CDR3aa: CASSLYRADTGELFF
d_gene: TRBD1; v_gene: TRBV11-3; len: 14; j_gene: TRBJ2-4; abundance: -; CDR3nt: TGTGCCAGCAGCCAAGTCAATTACAGGGGCATTCAGTACTTC; CDR3aa: CASSQVNYRGIQYF
d_gene: -; v_gene: TRBV15; len: 14; j_gene: TRBJ2-5; abundance: -; CDR3nt: TGTGCCACCAGCAGAGACCGGGCTCTAGAGACCCAGTACTTC; CDR3aa: CATSRDRALETQYF
d_gene: -; v_gene: TRBV7-1; len: 13; j_gene: TRBJ1-2; abundance: -; CDR3nt: TGTGCCAGCACCGACAGAACTTTCTATGGCTACACCTTC; CDR3aa: CASTDRTFYGYTF
d_gene: TRBD1; v_gene: TRBV6-8; len: 16; j_gene: TRBJ1-1; abundance: -; CDR3nt: TGTGCCAGCAGTTACCCAGACAGGGGGATGAACACTGAAGCTTTCTTT; CDR3aa: CASSYPDRGMNTEAFF
d_gene: -; v_gene: TRBV1; len: 14; j_gene: TRBJ2-7; abundance: -; CDR3nt: TGCGCCAGCAGCCAAGGGACACCCTCCTACGAGCAGTACTTC; CDR3aa: CASSQGTPSYEQYF
d_gene: -; v_gene: TRBV19; len: 15; j_gene: TRBJ2-6; abundance: -; CDR3nt: TGTGCCAGTAAGGGCAGGTACTCTGGGGCCAACGTCCTGACTTTC; CDR3aa: CASKGRYSGANVLTF
d_gene: -; v_gene: TRBV6-8; len: 14; j_gene: TRBJ1-4; abundance: -; CDR3nt: TGTGCCAGTGACAGAGGCGCAACTAATGAAAAACTGTTTTTT; CDR3aa: CASDRGATNEKLFF
d_gene: -; v_gene: TRBV19; len: 16; j_gene: TRBJ1-6; abundance: once; CDR3nt: TGTGCCAGTAGTATAGATCAGGGCAGGAGGAATTCACCCCTCCACTTT; CDR3aa: CASSIDQGRRNSPLHF
d_gene: -; v_gene: TRBV25-1; len: 16; j_gene: TRBJ1-2; abundance: -; CDR3nt: TGTGCCAGCAGTGAATTCGCAGGGGAGGTAAACTATGGCTACACCTTC; CDR3aa: CASSEFAGEVNYGYTF
d_gene: -; v_gene: TRBV11-3; len: 15; j_gene: TRBJ1-5; abundance: few; CDR3nt: TGTGCCAGCAGAACTGACAGAAATAGCAATCAGCCCCAGCATTTT; CDR3aa: CASRTDRNSNQPQHF
d_gene: -; v_gene: TRBV14; len: 14; j_gene: TRBJ2-7; abundance: once; CDR3nt: TGTGCCAGCAGCCAAGCTACGGGTCCCCACGAGCAGTACTTC; CDR3aa: CASSQATGPHEQYF
d_gene: -; v_gene: TRBV6-8; len: 17; j_gene: TRBJ1-3; abundance: -; CDR3nt: TGTGCCAGCAGTTTACGTCCCGGACTGAACTCTGGAAACACCATATATTTT; CDR3aa: CASSLRPGLNSGNTIYF
d_gene: -; v_gene: TRBV28; len: 13; j_gene: TRBJ2-7; abundance: -; CDR3nt: TGTGCCAGCAGTTACCCAGACTCCTACGAGCAGTACTTC; CDR3aa: CASSYPDSYEQYF
d_gene: TRBD1; v_gene: TRBV30; len: 14; j_gene: TRBJ1-2; abundance: -; CDR3nt: TGTGCCTGGAGTCCCCTGGAGGGACAGGGTGGCTACACCTTC; CDR3aa: CAWSPLEGQGGYTF
d_gene: -; v_gene: TRBV15; len: 16; j_gene: TRBJ2-3; abundance: -; CDR3nt: TGTGCCACCAGCAGAGGGGACACCCGAGGCACAGATACGCAGTATTTT; CDR3aa: CATSRGDTRGTDTQYF
d_gene: -; v_gene: TRBV7-7; len: 14; j_gene: TRBJ1-2; abundance: once; CDR3nt: TGTGCCAGCAGCTGGACAGACTTTTCCTATGGCTACACCTTC; CDR3aa: CASSWTDFSYGYTF
d_gene: TRBD1; v_gene: TRBV6-8; len: 14; j_gene: TRBJ1-6; abundance: -; CDR3nt: TGTGCCAGCAGTTCTGCAGGGGGGGATTCACCCCTCCACTTT; CDR3aa: CASSSAGGDSPLHF
d_gene: TRBD1; v_gene: TRBV11-3; len: 14; j_gene: TRBJ1-6; abundance: -; CDR3nt: TGTGCCAGCAGCTTGGGGACAGAAAATTCACCCCTCCACTTT; CDR3aa: CASSLGTENSPLHF